These 9 T cell receptor beta chains originate from one sample sequenced in a study of shared T cell receptors in the human thymus. Sequencing was performed with immunoSEQ multiplex PCR; in TCRdb, only in-frame clones are kept and a portion is missing. Of 600,000 to 900,000 clones in the sample, around 85% are singletons; the top ten hold under 0.012%. These data were likewise used in another study, on human thymus T cells.

The sequenced material came from thymocytes. Source of these receptors: a girl less than two years old with a congenital heart defect.

The gene calls are TRBV9 and TRBJ1-3, with 11 bases identical to TRBD1. V was pared by 6 bases and J by 8 bases, with 10 bases of the junction left unmatched. The CDR3 consists of 15 residues. Germline CDR1 and CDR2: SGDLS and YYNGEE. The chain's CDR3 is CASTKTGGQGDTIYF. CDR3 in DNA: TGTGCCAGCACCAAAACCGGGGGACAGGGGGACACCATATATTTT.

The V and J genes are TRBV5-4 and TRBJ2-7, with 7 bases matching TRBD1. Germline CDR1 reads SGHNT; CDR2 reads YYREEE (reference sequence). The CDR3 length is 15 residues. V was pared by 0 bases and J by 2 bases, with 5 bases of the junction left unmatched. CDR3 loop: CASSLAPGTAYEQYF. The CDR3 DNA sequence: TGTGCCAGCAGCTTGGCCCCCGGGACAGCCTACGAGCAGTACTTC.

This chain joins TRBV5-6 and TRBJ2-2; D is perhaps TRBD1 (5 bases). The germline V gene encodes CDR1 SGHDT and CDR2 YYEEEE. The CDR3 is 16 residues long. V lost 5 bases and J 7 bases, leaving 21 bases between the germline ends. CDR3 nucleotides: TGTGCCAGCAGTTGCGTCCGACAGAGCTTCGGCGGGGAGCTGTTTTTT. This encodes CASSCVRQSFGGELFF.

This clone was observed once. Other DNA sequences from this sample encode an identical CDR3 as well. The chain uses TRBV7-2 and TRBJ1-1; no firm D call. CDR1 is SGHTA, CDR2 FQGNSA, per germline. The V end was cut by 6 bases, the J end by 2 bases, with 10 bases between. The CDR3 is 13 residues long. As DNA, the CDR3 is TGTGCCAGCAGTTTACGAGGCAACACTGAAGCTTTCTTT. Its protein product is CASSLRGNTEAFF. The variable domain in full, with the rest retrieved from reference TRBV7-2 and TRBJ1-1, is GAGVSQSPSNKVTEKGKDVELRCDPISGHTALYWYRQSLGQGLEFLIYFQGNSAPDKSGLPSDRFSAERTGGSVSTLTIQRTQQEDSAVYLCASSLRGNTEAFFGQGTRLTVV.

The chain combines TRBV6-6 with TRBJ2-1; 7 bases are shared with TRBD1. The CDR3 sequence is 16 residues long. Germline lookup yields CDR1 MNHNY and CDR2 SVGAGI (reference sequence). The J segment lost 0 bases and the V segment lost 4 bases, leaving 6 bases of the junction unmatched. In nucleotides, the CDR3 is TGTGCCAGCAGTTTCGGGACAGCGAGCTCCTACAATGAGCAGTTCTTC. It translates to CASSFGTASSYNEQFF.

V usage is TRBV2 and J usage is TRBJ1-4; a weak D match, TRBD1 (6 bases). Germline-derived CDR1 and CDR2 are SNHLY and FYNNEI. This CDR3 is built from 13 residues. V was shortened by 9 bases and J by 4 bases, with 12 bases between the two germline ends. The CDR3 loop reads CASSQGGNEKLFF. CDR3 coding DNA: TGTGCCAGTTCACAAGGGGGTAATGAAAAACTGTTTTTT.

As DNA, the CDR3 is TGTGCCAGCAGCCCGATACCACAGGGGGCGAGGTATGGCTACACCTTC. Translated, it gives CASSPIPQGARYGYTF. This chain joins TRBV11-2 and TRBJ1-2; 9 nucleotides agree with TRBD1. In germline, CDR1 is SGHAT, CDR2 FQNNGV. The CDR3 is 16 residues long. J gave up 5 bases and V 5 bases, and 12 bases lay outside the gene matches.

The table lists this clone with a count of one. The rearrangement links TRBV5-3 to TRBJ1-5, with D hard to call. TRBV5-3 falls under the ORF class, with uncertain function. The V end was cut by 0 bases, the J end by 0 bases, with 10 bases between. The CDR3 has 16 amino acids. This CDR3 is CARSLAQANSNQPQHF. The CDR3 nucleotides read TGTGCCAGAAGCTTGGCCCAGGCAAATAGCAATCAGCCCCAGCATTTT.

This clone was recorded only once. V gene TRBV28 combines with J gene TRBJ1-2; weak D call: TRBD1 (6 bases). The CDR3 extends over 18 amino acids. Trimming took 5 bases from V and 0 from J, leaving 22 bases between them. CDR1 and CDR2 (germline): MDHEN, SYDVKM. In nucleotides, the CDR3 is TGTGCCAGCAGTCCATTGGGGAGGGGGGGAGTTCCTAACTATGGCTACACCTTC. Translating gives CASSPLGRGGVPNYGYTF.